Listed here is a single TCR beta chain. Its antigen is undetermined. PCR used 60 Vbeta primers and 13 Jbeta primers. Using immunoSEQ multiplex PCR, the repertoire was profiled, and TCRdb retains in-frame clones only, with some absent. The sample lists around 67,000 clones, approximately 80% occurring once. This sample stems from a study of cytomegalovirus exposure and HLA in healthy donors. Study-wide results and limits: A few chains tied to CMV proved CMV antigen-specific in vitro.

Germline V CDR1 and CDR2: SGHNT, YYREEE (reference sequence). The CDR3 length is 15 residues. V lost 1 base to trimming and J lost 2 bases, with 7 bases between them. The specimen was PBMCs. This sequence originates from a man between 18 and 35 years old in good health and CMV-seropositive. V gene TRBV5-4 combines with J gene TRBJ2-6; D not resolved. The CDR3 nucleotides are TGTGCCAGCAGCTTGAACGGTGCTGGGGCCAACGTCCTGACTTTC. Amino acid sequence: CASSLNGAGANVLTF.